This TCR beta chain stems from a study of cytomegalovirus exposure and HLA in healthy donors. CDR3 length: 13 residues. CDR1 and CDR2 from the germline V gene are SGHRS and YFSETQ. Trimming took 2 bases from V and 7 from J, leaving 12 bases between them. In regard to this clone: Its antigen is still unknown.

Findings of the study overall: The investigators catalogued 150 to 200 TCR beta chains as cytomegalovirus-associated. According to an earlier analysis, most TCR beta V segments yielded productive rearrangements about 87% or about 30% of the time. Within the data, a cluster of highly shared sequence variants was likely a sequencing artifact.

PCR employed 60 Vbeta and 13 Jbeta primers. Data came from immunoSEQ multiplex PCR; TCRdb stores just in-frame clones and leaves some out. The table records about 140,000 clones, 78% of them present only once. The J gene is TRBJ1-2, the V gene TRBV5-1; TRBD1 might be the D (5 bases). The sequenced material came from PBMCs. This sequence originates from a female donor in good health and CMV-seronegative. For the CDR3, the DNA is TGCGCCAGCAGCTTTAGGGGAATCGGTGGCTACACCTTC. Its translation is CASSFRGIGGYTF.